The sample holds a few counts of the clone carrying this T cell receptor beta chain. The antigen is undetermined. The data were taken from a study of T-cell memory formation after mild COVID-19. The CDR3 runs to 14 residues. Germline V CDR1 and CDR2: SNHLY, FYNNEI. Trimming cost V 4 bases and J 10 bases; bases outside gene matches: 7. The study, taken as a whole, reports: Contracting CD4+ clones sat mainly in CM and EM; CD8+ in EMRA.

TCRdb reprocessed the 5' RACE reads with MiXCR, giving one entry per CDR3 protein. This sample has some 310,000 distinct CDR3 sequences, with 20% to 25% found just once. The clonotype comes from a man aged 18 to 35 who had mild COVID-19 (a few samples of this study predate the infection). Cell type and time point are not known. This chain links TRBV2 with TRBJ2-1, with 10 bases that match TRBD2. The sequencing sample was made of PBMCs or a T cell subset sorted from them (not recorded which). CDR3 DNA: TGTGCCAGCAGTGGACTAGCGGGTCCTCGGGAGCAGTTCTTC. It yields the protein CASSGLAGPREQFF.